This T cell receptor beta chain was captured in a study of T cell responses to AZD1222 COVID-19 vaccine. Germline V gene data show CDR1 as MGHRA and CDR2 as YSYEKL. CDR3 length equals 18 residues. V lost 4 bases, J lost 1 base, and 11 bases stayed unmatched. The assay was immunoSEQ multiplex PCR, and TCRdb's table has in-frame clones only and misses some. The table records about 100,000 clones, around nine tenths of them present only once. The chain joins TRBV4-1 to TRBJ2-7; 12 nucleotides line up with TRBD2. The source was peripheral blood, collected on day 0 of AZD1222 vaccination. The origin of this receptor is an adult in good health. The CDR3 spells CASSPRTSGMSGSYEQYF. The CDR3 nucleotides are TGCGCCAGCAGCCCAAGGACTAGCGGGATGTCCGGGTCCTACGAGCAGTACTTC.